The rows below give T cell receptor beta chains drawn from one sample of a study of shared clonotypes between healthy human individuals. Profiling relied on immunoSEQ multiplex PCR, and the TCRdb table lists in-frame clones only, not all of them. The sample consists of around 2.1 million clones, approximately 96% of them appearing once. Sequencing was performed on naive CD4+ T cells sorted from blood. The receptors were gathered from a man aged 18-30 years in good health. Each CDR3 is given without its conserved first and last residue. The D gene is left open where the match is weak. The size entry is marked missing in some rows and otherwise reads once, few, many or a size class.

>.|TRBJ2-7|11|.|TRBV6-6
ASSRGTSYEQY
>.|TRBJ2-5|18|TRBD1|TRBV7-3
ASSSVVGTGVPAFQETQY
>.|TRBJ2-4|11|TRBD2|TRBV7-2
ASSPLAGNIQY
>.|TRBJ2-2|11|.|TRBV5-4
ASSSQNTGELF
>few|TRBJ2-2|13|.|TRBV9
ASTKGEWSTGELF
>.|TRBJ1-1|11|.|TRBV29-1
SASWGLNTEAF
>.|TRBJ1-3|13|.|TRBV7-8
ASEPVGGSGNTIY
>once|TRBJ1-4|13|.|TRBV5-1
ASSEQDSGNEKLF
>.|TRBJ2-3|9|.|TRBV7-2
ASSLDVTQY
>.|TRBJ1-1|11|.|TRBV4-3
ASSQELSTEAF
>.|TRBJ2-2|13|.|TRBV19
ASRPAGSLYGELF
>.|TRBJ2-6|18|.|TRBV2
ASILFLGTGRFSGANVLT
>.|TRBJ2-7|13|.|TRBV7-2
ASSLMDFVSYEQY
>.|TRBJ2-7|11|.|TRBV30
AEARGAGYEQY
>.|TRBJ2-1|15|TRBD1|TRBV18
ASSPGRGRGQYNEQF
>.|TRBJ1-1|10|.|TRBV2
ASSDRPTEAF
>.|TRBJ2-6|10|.|TRBV29-1
SVSTGANVLT
>.|TRBJ1-3|13|.|TRBV9
ASSSGLSSGNTIY
>.|TRBJ2-3|14|TRBD1|TRBV14
ASSRQGASLTDTQY